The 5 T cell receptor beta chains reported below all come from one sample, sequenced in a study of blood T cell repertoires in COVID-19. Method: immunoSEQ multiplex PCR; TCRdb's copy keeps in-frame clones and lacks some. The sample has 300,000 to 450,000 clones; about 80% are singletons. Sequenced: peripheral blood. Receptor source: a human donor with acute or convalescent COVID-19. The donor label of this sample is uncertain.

The CDR3 spells CASSLSGVRGTEAFF. CDR3 coding DNA: TGTGCCAGCAGCCTCTCAGGGGTCCGGGGCACTGAAGCTTTCTTT. V is TRBV3-1 (or the pseudogene TRBV3-2) and J is TRBJ1-1, with D possibly TRBD1 on 6 matching bases. The germline V gene encodes CDR1 LGHDT and CDR2 YNNKEL (reference sequence). Trimming pared 4 bases from V and 4 bases from J, leaving 16 bases between. This CDR3 spans 15 amino acids.

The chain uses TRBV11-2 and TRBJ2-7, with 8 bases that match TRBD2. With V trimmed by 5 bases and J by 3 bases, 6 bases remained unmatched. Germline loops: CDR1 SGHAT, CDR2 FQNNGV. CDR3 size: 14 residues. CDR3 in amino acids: CASSPTGGIYEQYF. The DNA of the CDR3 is TGTGCCAGCAGCCCCACGGGGGGGATCTACGAGCAGTACTTC.

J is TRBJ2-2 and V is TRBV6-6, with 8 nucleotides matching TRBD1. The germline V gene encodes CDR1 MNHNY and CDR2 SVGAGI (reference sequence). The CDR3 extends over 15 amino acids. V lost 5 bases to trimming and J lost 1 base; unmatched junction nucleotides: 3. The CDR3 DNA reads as TGTGCCAGCAGTCCCGGGACAGGGAACACCGGGGAGCTGTTTTTT. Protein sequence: CASSPGTGNTGELFF.

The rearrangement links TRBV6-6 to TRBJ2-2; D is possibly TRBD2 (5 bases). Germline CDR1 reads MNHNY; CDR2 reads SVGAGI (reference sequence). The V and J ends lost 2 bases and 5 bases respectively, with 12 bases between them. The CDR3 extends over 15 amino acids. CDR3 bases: TGTGCCAGCAGTTACGAAGGGAGTTGGACCGGGGAGCTGTTTTTT. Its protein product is CASSYEGSWTGELFF.

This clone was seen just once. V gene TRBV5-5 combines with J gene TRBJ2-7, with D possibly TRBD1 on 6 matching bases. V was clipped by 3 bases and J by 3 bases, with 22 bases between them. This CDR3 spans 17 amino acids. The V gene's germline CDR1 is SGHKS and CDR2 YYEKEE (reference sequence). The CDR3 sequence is CASSSAEFRDTIYEQYF. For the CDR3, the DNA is TGTGCCAGCAGCTCGGCCGAATTCCGGGACACCATCTACGAGCAGTACTTC.